These 32 T cell receptor beta chains were all obtained from the same sample, sequenced in a study of OX40 agonist ivuxolimab in advanced cancers. Here immunoSEQ multiplex PCR was the method, and the copy in TCRdb shows in-frame clones only, minus some. This sample carries approximately 61,000 clones, over 70% of them seen once, and the ten largest clones take more than 1%. The sample was CD4+ or CD8+ T cells sorted from blood, taken in a trial of the OX40 agonist ivuxolimab. The receptors here all came from an adult with an advanced solid tumor such as melanoma, head and neck, liver or kidney cancer.

The sample holds a few counts of this clone. The genes are TRBV2 and TRBJ2-7, with unresolved D. There are 14 residues in the CDR3. V lost 7 bases and J 2 bases, leaving 15 bases between the germline ends. The germline gives CDR1 SNHLY, CDR2 FYNNEI. The CDR3 here is CASTLEEGPYEQYF. CDR3 nucleotide sequence: TGTGCCAGCACCCTTGAGGAAGGACCCTACGAGCAGTACTTC.

The chain joins TRBV5-1 to TRBJ2-7; the D is unclear. V lost 0 bases and J 0 bases, leaving 7 bases between the germline ends. Germline loops: CDR1 SGHRS, CDR2 YFSETQ. This CDR3 is 14 amino acids long. The chain's CDR3 is CASSLESRSYEQYF. Here the CDR3 DNA reads TGCGCCAGCAGCTTGGAGTCCCGCTCCTACGAGCAGTACTTC.

The rearrangement joins TRBV2 to TRBJ2-2, with 7 bases that match TRBD1. The germline gives CDR1 SNHLY, CDR2 FYNNEI. V lost 4 bases and J lost 1; bases outside the gene matches: 3. CDR3 size: 15 residues. CDR3 sequence reads: CASSAHRGNTGELFF. The CDR3, as DNA: TGTGCCAGCAGTGCCCACAGGGGGAACACCGGGGAGCTGTTTTTT.

The chain joins TRBV9 to TRBJ1-2; 9 positions match TRBD1. Germline lookup yields CDR1 SGDLS and CDR2 YYNGEE. The V segment lost 3 bases and the J segment 4 bases; nucleotides outside the gene matches: 7. The CDR3 spans 15 residues. CDR3 protein: CASSAWDRVAYGYTF. In DNA, the CDR3 is TGTGCCAGCAGCGCGTGGGACAGGGTCGCCTATGGCTACACCTTC.

This clone was found a few times. J is TRBJ1-2 and V is TRBV7-2; D is possibly TRBD1 (5 bases). CDR3 length equals 15 residues. Trimming shortened V by 7 bases and J by 8 bases, and 23 bases separated the two germline ends. In germline, CDR1 is SGHTA, CDR2 FQGNSA. The CDR3 protein is CASTVGERQRGGYTF. CDR3 DNA: TGTGCCAGCACCGTGGGGGAGAGACAACGAGGGGGCTACACCTTC.

This sequence joins TRBV19 and TRBJ1-1; possibly TRBD1 for D (5 bases). The CDR3 sequence is 13 residues long. Germline assignment: CDR1 LNHDA and CDR2 SQIVND (reference sequence). V was trimmed by 5 bases and J by 6 bases, leaving 13 bases between them. CDR3 protein: CASSPRGRSEAFF. CDR3 DNA sequence: TGTGCCAGTAGTCCTCGGGGCCGGTCTGAAGCTTTCTTT.

The chain couples TRBV5-6 to TRBJ2-1; D might be TRBD1 or TRBD2, each matching 5 bases. This CDR3 contains 16 residues. In germline, CDR1 is SGHDT, CDR2 YYEEEE. Trimming removed 0 bases from V and 4 bases from J, with 14 bases in between. CDR3 region: CASSLGGSGRYNEQFF. The CDR3 DNA reads as TGTGCCAGCAGCTTGGGGGGCAGCGGACGTTACAATGAGCAGTTCTTC.

This clone occurred a few times. This rearrangement joins TRBV25-1 to TRBJ2-7; D is perhaps TRBD1 or TRBD2 (5 bases each). In germline, CDR1 is MGHDK, CDR2 SYGVNS. This CDR3 has 14 residues. V lost 6 bases and J 1 base, leaving 13 bases between the germline ends. This CDR3 reads CASRGKWGSYEQYF. As DNA, the CDR3 is TGTGCCAGCAGGGGTAAGTGGGGGTCCTACGAGCAGTACTTC.

The rearrangement joins TRBV11-2 to TRBJ1-1; D unclear. V lost 4 bases to trimming and J lost 2 bases, with 8 bases between them. This CDR3 comprises 13 residues. CDR1 SGHAT and CDR2 FQNNGV come from the germline V gene. The CDR3 spells CASSSHLNTEAFF. CDR3 DNA sequence: TGTGCCAGCAGCTCACACCTAAACACTGAAGCTTTCTTT.

The chain joins TRBV27 to TRBJ2-1, with TRBD1 identical over 7 bases. The V and J ends lost 5 bases and 15 bases, in that order; junction bases with no gene match: 16. The CDR3 is made up of 14 amino acids. CDR1 MNHEY and CDR2 SMNVEV come from the germline V gene (reference sequence). The CDR3 DNA sequence: TGTGCCAGCAGTGCATCCCCTTTCCGGGACAGTCGGTTCTTC. Residues: CASSASPFRDSRFF.

The rearrangement uses TRBV2 and TRBJ2-3, with D hard to call. CDR1 SNHLY and CDR2 FYNNEI come from the germline V gene. This CDR3 has 15 amino acids. Trimming removed 6 bases from V and 0 bases from J, with 13 bases in between. This CDR3 reads CASRGSHTSTDTQYF. DNA for the CDR3: TGTGCCAGCAGGGGTTCCCATACTAGCACAGATACGCAGTATTTT.

The rearrangement uses TRBV30 and TRBJ2-3; a weak D match, TRBD1 (5 bases). CDR1 and CDR2 from the germline V gene are GTSNPN and SVGIG (reference sequence). V was shortened by 0 bases and J by 8 bases, with 12 bases between the two germline ends. The CDR3 runs 13 residues. The CDR3 DNA reads TGTGCCTGGAGTGTTAACAGGATTGGTACGCAGTATTTT. This gives the protein CAWSVNRIGTQYF.

The chain carries TRBV4-1 and TRBJ1-5, with TRBD1 identical over 9 bases. The CDR3 length is 17 residues. The V gene's germline CDR1 is MGHRA and CDR2 YSYEKL. V shed 1 base and J 1 base; nucleotides not matched to a gene: 5. The CDR3 sequence: CASSQGGQGLSNQPQHF. CDR3 DNA sequence: TGCGCCAGCAGCCAAGGGGGACAGGGTCTAAGCAATCAGCCCCAGCATTTT.

The CDR3: CASSAGGLGQYF. CDR3 coding DNA: TGTGCCAGCAGTGCCGGGGGCCTTGGGCAGTACTTC. The chain couples TRBV6-1 to TRBJ2-7; D is perhaps TRBD1 or TRBD2 (6 bases each). The germline V gene has CDR1 MNHNS and CDR2 SASEGT. The CDR3 is 12 amino acids. Trimming pared 4 bases from V and 9 bases from J, leaving 13 bases between.

This clone showed up just once. V gene TRBV9 combines with J gene TRBJ1-6; TRBD1 might be the D (5 bases). There are 17 residues in the CDR3. Germline loops: CDR1 SGDLS, CDR2 YYNGEE. The germline V and J ends were trimmed by 4 bases and 9 bases, with 23 bases remaining between them. The CDR3 sequence is CASSPRDGIVSRSPLHF. In nucleotides, the CDR3 is TGTGCCAGCAGCCCACGGGACGGTATAGTGTCACGTTCACCCCTCCACTTT. Full variable domain (rest looked up from reference TRBV9 and TRBJ1-6): DSGVTQTPKHLITATGQRVTLRCSPRSGDLSVYWYQQSLDQGLQFLIQYYNGEERAKGNILERFSAQQFPDLHSELNLSSLELGDSALYFCASSPRDGIVSRSPLHFGNGTRLTVT.

This chain joins TRBV5-1 and TRBJ1-4; TRBD1 matches 8 bases. The CDR3 has 17 residues. Germline V CDR1 and CDR2: SGHRS, YFSETQ. V was clipped by 6 bases and J by 8 bases; unmatched bases: 18. The CDR3 is CASTLSRVDRGEEKLFF. As DNA, the CDR3 is TGCGCCAGCACCCTAAGTCGTGTAGACAGGGGTGAAGAAAAACTGTTTTTT.

The chain uses TRBV7-9 and TRBJ2-5; possibly TRBD2 for D (6 bases). The ends were cut back, 6 bases at V and 1 base at J, with 15 bases in the middle. This CDR3 has 15 residues. From germline, CDR1 is SEHNR and CDR2 FQNEAQ (reference sequence). This CDR3 reads CASSFSLRGQETQYF. The CDR3 DNA reads as TGTGCCAGCAGTTTTTCTTTGCGGGGCCAAGAGACCCAGTACTTC.

This clone showed up just a few times. The rearrangement joins TRBV2 to TRBJ2-1; the match to TRBD2 covers 11 bases. This CDR3 region has 15 residues. The V segment lost 7 bases and the J segment 7 bases; nucleotides outside the gene matches: 9. Germline CDR1 is SNHLY and CDR2 is FYNNEI. CDR3 nucleotide sequence: TGTGCCAGCAAAATAGCGGGGGGGATTGGAAATGAGCAGTTCTTC. This codes for CASKIAGGIGNEQFF.

Judged by abundance, this clone is medium-sized (0.01 to 0.1%). The V call is TRBV12-5, the J call TRBJ1-1; a weak D match, TRBD1 (5 bases). V lost 7 bases to trimming and J lost 11 bases, with 20 bases between them. This CDR3 is 13 amino acids long. The V gene's germline CDR1 is LGHNT and CDR2 FRNRAP. The CDR3 spells CASAISGGRGAFF. The CDR3 nucleotides read TGTGCTAGTGCCATAAGCGGGGGGAGAGGCGCTTTCTTT.

This clone showed up just once. The V and J genes are TRBV5-4 and TRBJ1-2; 9 bases match TRBD1. V lost 0 bases and J lost 4; bases outside the gene matches: 7. This CDR3 region has 16 residues. The V gene's germline CDR1 is SGHNT and CDR2 YYREEE (reference sequence). The CDR3 protein is CASSLDGDRAGYGYTF. The CDR3 nucleotides read TGTGCCAGCAGCTTGGATGGGGACAGGGCCGGCTATGGCTACACCTTC.

The chain carries TRBV5-1 and TRBJ2-1, with TRBD2 as a possible D gene (6 bases). The CDR3 length is 15 residues. In germline, CDR1 is SGHRS, CDR2 YFSETQ. V lost 0 bases to trimming and J lost 1 base, with 8 bases between them. CDR3 loop: CASSLASASYNEQFF. CDR3 coding DNA: TGCGCCAGCAGCTTGGCTAGCGCTTCCTACAATGAGCAGTTCTTC.

V gene TRBV5-1 combines with J gene TRBJ2-2; 9 nucleotides line up with TRBD2. The CDR3 length is 14 residues. Germline CDR1 is SGHRS and CDR2 is YFSETQ. V lost 3 bases to trimming and J lost 9 bases; unmatched junction nucleotides: 6. In nucleotides, the CDR3 is TGCGCCAGCAGCTCCGGGACTAGCAGGCGGGAGCTGTTTTTT. Encoded protein: CASSSGTSRRELFF. Drawing the rest from reference TRBV5-1 and TRBJ2-2, the complete variable domain is KAGVTQTPRYLIKTRGQQVTLSCSPISGHRSVSWYQQTPGQGLQFLFEYFSETQRNKGNFPGRFSGRQFSNSRSEMNVSTLELGDSALYLCASSSGTSRRELFFGEGSRLTVL.

The chain recombines TRBV9 with TRBJ2-6, with D possibly TRBD1 on 5 matching bases. The CDR3 spans 17 residues. The germline V gene encodes CDR1 SGDLS and CDR2 YYNGEE. Deletions cut 1 base from V and 0 bases from J, with 11 bases between. The CDR3 region is CASSVQGLHSGANVLTF. The CDR3 nucleotides are TGTGCCAGCAGCGTACAGGGCTTACACTCTGGGGCCAACGTCCTGACTTTC.

This rearrangement joins TRBV14 to TRBJ2-2, with D uncertain. The germline V gene encodes CDR1 SGHDN and CDR2 FVKESK. The CDR3 consists of 14 residues. V lost 3 bases and J 4 bases, leaving 9 bases between the germline ends. CDR3 in amino acids: CASSQDIGTGELFF. In nucleotides, the CDR3 is TGTGCCAGCAGCCAGGATATCGGCACCGGGGAGCTGTTTTTT.

In DNA form, the CDR3 reads TGTGCCACGGCCCGGGACAGGGGTCAAGAGACCCAGTACTTC. Translated: CATARDRGQETQYF. The chain couples TRBV10-3 to TRBJ2-5; TRBD1 matches at 10 bases. The V gene end was trimmed by 10 bases and the J gene end by 2 bases; junction bases not matched to a gene: 7. This CDR3 spans 14 amino acids. The V gene's germline CDR1 is ENHRY and CDR2 SYGVKD.

V gene TRBV5-6 combines with J gene TRBJ2-2; TRBD2 aligns across 7 bases. The CDR3 contains 14 residues. Germline values: CDR1 SGHDT, CDR2 YYEEEE. V lost 4 bases, J lost 7 bases, and 7 bases stayed unmatched. The DNA for the CDR3 is TGTGCCAGCAGCCACGGGACTAATGGCGGGGAGCTGTTTTTT. This encodes CASSHGTNGGELFF.

This chain uses TRBV5-1 with TRBJ2-6, with TRBD1 identical over 8 bases. The CDR3 is 17 residues long. V dropped 7 bases and J dropped 1; count of bases not matched to a gene: 10. Germline V lookup: CDR1 SGHRS, CDR2 YFSETQ. CDR3 DNA sequence: TGCGCCAGCCATCCGGGACAGGCCCAATCTGGGGCCAACGTCCTGACTTTC. This gives the protein CASHPGQAQSGANVLTF.

The chain has TRBV9 and TRBJ1-1; D is ambiguous. The V end was cut by 0 bases, the J end by 5 bases, with 20 bases between. CDR3 length: 17 amino acids. Germline CDR1 is SGDLS and CDR2 is YYNGEE. CDR3 bases: TGTGCCAGCAGCGTAGATTTAGGGAGCGGGGTTAGGACTGAAGCTTTCTTT. It specifies CASSVDLGSGVRTEAFF.

The chain links TRBV2 to TRBJ2-4; possibly TRBD2 for D (6 bases). With 6 bases removed from V and 3 bases from J, the gap between germline ends came to 24 bases. Germline CDR1 and CDR2: SNHLY and FYNNEI. This CDR3 contains 18 residues. CDR3 protein: CASSPFARRTRDKNIQYF. The CDR3 DNA is TGTGCCAGCAGCCCCTTCGCCCGGAGGACGCGGGACAAAAACATTCAGTACTTC.

The chain combines TRBV7-8 with TRBJ2-7; tentative D call: TRBD2 (5 bases). Germline V gives CDR1 SGHVS, CDR2 FQNEAQ. The CDR3 totals 15 residues. Trimming removed 6 bases at V and 2 bases at J, with 17 bases between. CDR3 in DNA: TGTGCCAGCAGTTCCGGGTGGAGCGGCGCCTACGAGCAGTACTTC. It codes for CASSSGWSGAYEQYF. The variable domain in full, completed from reference TRBV7-8 and TRBJ2-7, reads GAGVSQSPRYKVAKRGQDVALRCDPISGHVSLFWYQQALGQGPEFLTYFQNEAQLDKSGLPSDRFFAERPEGSVSTLKIQRTQQEDSAVYLCASSSGWSGAYEQYFGPGTRLTVT.

The chain has TRBV19 and TRBJ2-2, with 12 bases that match TRBD2. CDR1 is LNHDA and CDR2 is SQIVND in the germline V gene (reference sequence). The CDR3 is made up of 16 amino acids. V gave up 3 bases and J gave up 7 bases; unmatched junction bases: 6. The CDR3 loop reads CASSIASGGASGELFF. The CDR3 DNA reads as TGTGCCAGTAGTATTGCTAGCGGGGGGGCTAGCGGGGAGCTGTTTTTT.

The chain recombines TRBV10-2 with TRBJ2-4; D is undetermined. The CDR3 has 14 amino acids. Germline CDR1 is WSHSY and CDR2 is SAAADI. The V end was cut by 8 bases, the J end by 0 bases, with 11 bases between. CDR3 region: CASSLGPAKNIQYF. DNA of the CDR3: TGCGCCAGCTCCCTGGGTCCAGCCAAAAACATTCAGTACTTC.